These T cell receptor beta chains were read from a single sample in a study of siplizumab effects on memory and regulatory T cells. TCRdb's copy holds only in-frame clones and misses some; the assay was immunoSEQ multiplex PCR. The data hold some 100,000 clones, with more than 85% observed a single time. The sequenced material came from CD4+ T cells sorted from blood. These receptors all stem from a human donor in good health. Both conserved end residues are part of each CDR3. The order of the fields is D gene, clone size, J gene, V gene, CDR3 protein, CDR3 DNA. The D gene is left open where the match is weak. Clone size is stated in some rows and not others, as once, few, many or a class when expanded.

TRBD1	once	TRBJ1-2	TRBV7-2	CASSLVKIWTGVGYTF	TGTGCCAGCAGCTTAGTGAAAATCTGGACAGGGGTTGGCTACACCTTC
.	.	TRBJ2-1	TRBV10-2	CASSEAVAVPWDEQFF	TGCGCCAGCAGTGAAGCAGTAGCGGTTCCGTGGGATGAGCAGTTCTTC
.	once	TRBJ2-7	TRBV5-1	CASSTLTGSSYEQYF	TGCGCCAGCAGCACGCTGACGGGAAGCTCCTACGAGCAGTACTTC
.	.	TRBJ1-1	TRBV6-1	CASSELAGDTEAFF	TGTGCCAGCAGTGAACTCGCGGGAGACACTGAAGCTTTCTTT
.	.	TRBJ1-1	TRBV10-3	CAIRDGNTEAFF	TGTGCCATCAGGGACGGTAACACTGAAGCTTTCTTT
TRBD1	.	TRBJ1-2	TRBV7-8	CASSPGQNYGYTF	TGTGCCAGCAGCCCGGGACAGAACTATGGCTACACCTTC
.	.	TRBJ2-7	TRBV5-1	CASSLRDEQYF	TGCGCCAGCAGCTTGAGGGACGAGCAGTACTTC
.	.	TRBJ2-3	TRBV7-9	CASSSYLTGATDTQYF	TGTGCCAGCAGCTCCTACCTCACGGGAGCCACAGATACGCAGTATTTT
TRBD1	.	TRBJ2-3	TRBV7-3	CASSLSGQGTDTQYF	TGTGCCAGCAGCTTATCGGGACAGGGAACAGATACGCAGTATTTT
.	.	TRBJ2-1	TRBV6-1	CASSELGGEQFF	TGTGCCAGCAGTGAACTCGGGGGAGAGCAGTTCTTC
TRBD2	.	TRBJ2-3	TRBV4-1	CASSRAGGETDTQYF	TGCGCCAGCAGCCGAGCGGGGGGTGAAACAGATACGCAGTATTTT
.	.	TRBJ1-6	TRBV5-1	CASSLDQSSYNSPLHF	TGCGCCAGCAGCTTAGACCAGAGCTCCTATAATTCACCCCTCCACTTT
.	.	TRBJ2-1	TRBV5-4	CASSFGTEEGEQFF	TGTGCCAGCAGCTTCGGGACGGAGGAGGGTGAGCAGTTCTTC
.	.	TRBJ2-3	TRBV7-2	CASSLSGGGRADTQYF	TGTGCCAGCAGCTTATCTGGTGGGGGCCGGGCAGATACGCAGTATTTT
TRBD1	once	TRBJ1-2	TRBV10-3	CAISESGDRGGYTF	TGTGCCATCAGTGAGTCAGGAGACAGGGGTGGCTACACCTTC
TRBD1	.	TRBJ1-6	TRBV4-1	CASSQEMGQGVRSSPLHF	TGCGCCAGCAGCCAAGAGATGGGACAGGGGGTTAGAAGTTCACCCCTCCACTTT
TRBD1	.	TRBJ2-3	TRBV11-1	CASSSGTGGPDTQYF	TGTGCCAGCAGCTCCGGAACAGGGGGTCCAGATACGCAGTATTTT
TRBD2	once	TRBJ2-3	TRBV5-6	CASSFLTQLAGGNTDTQYF	TGTGCCAGCAGCTTTTTAACCCAACTAGCGGGGGGGAACACAGATACGCAGTATTTT
TRBD2	.	TRBJ2-3	TRBV11-3	CASSFGLAGTDTQYF	TGTGCCAGCAGCTTTGGCCTAGCGGGCACAGATACGCAGTATTTT
.	.	TRBJ2-5	TRBV28	CASSAGMETQYF	TGTGCCAGCAGTGCAGGGATGGAGACCCAGTACTTC
.	.	TRBJ1-2	TRBV30	CALRRGIDGYTF	TGTGCCCTCCGCAGAGGGATTGATGGCTACACCTTC
.	.	TRBJ1-6	TRBV6-5	CAIVTGSNYNSPLHF	TGTGCCATAGTAACGGGAAGTAACTATAATTCACCCCTCCACTTT
.	.	TRBJ2-4	TRBV19	CASSKATLAKNIQYF	TGTGCCAGTAGTAAGGCAACGCTAGCCAAAAACATTCAGTACTTC
.	few	TRBJ2-7	TRBV27	CASRERYEQYF	TGTGCCAGCAGGGAGAGATACGAGCAGTACTTC
.	.	TRBJ1-1	TRBV30	CAWSVPRVRAFF	TGTGCCTGGAGTGTACCAAGGGTGAGAGCTTTCTTT
.	.	TRBJ2-5	TRBV18	CASTGLQETQYF	TGTGCCAGCACGGGACTTCAAGAGACCCAGTACTTC
.	.	TRBJ1-1	TRBV19	CASSPYSNRSWDTEAFF	TGTGCCAGTAGTCCTTACTCAAACAGGTCATGGGACACTGAAGCTTTCTTT
TRBD2	.	TRBJ2-1	TRBV5-4	CASSGRTSGVPNEQFF	TGTGCCAGCAGCGGGCGGACTAGCGGGGTCCCTAATGAGCAGTTCTTC
.	many	TRBJ1-1	TRBV2	CASKENTEAFF	TGTGCCAGCAAGGAAAACACTGAAGCTTTCTTT
.	.	TRBJ2-3	TRBV11-1	CASSLGDTQYF	TGTGCCAGCAGCTTGGGGGATACGCAGTATTTT
TRBD1	.	TRBJ2-1	TRBV30	CAWSVGQGMDEQFF	TGTGCCTGGAGTGTTGGACAGGGCATGGATGAGCAGTTCTTC
TRBD1	.	TRBJ1-4	TRBV5-1	CASREQGAFYEKLFF	TGCGCCAGCAGGGAACAGGGGGCCTTTTATGAAAAACTGTTTTTT
.	.	TRBJ2-6	TRBV28	CASTGSSGANVLTF	TGTGCCAGCACCGGTTCCTCTGGGGCCAACGTCCTGACTTTC
.	few	TRBJ1-1	TRBV29-1	CRATGSVNTEAFF	TGCAGAGCAACAGGGTCGGTGAACACTGAAGCTTTCTTT
.	once	TRBJ2-3	TRBV7-3	CASSLLGTHQGLDTQYF	TGTGCCAGCAGCCTCCTAGGGACACACCAGGGTTTGGATACGCAGTATTTT
.	.	TRBJ2-7	TRBV29-1	CSVGQFYEQYF	TGCAGCGTTGGACAGTTCTACGAGCAGTACTTC
TRBD2	.	TRBJ2-3	TRBV5-6	CASSSDLSGGGTDTQYF	TGTGCCAGCAGCTCGGACCTTAGCGGGGGGGGCACAGATACGCAGTATTTT
.	.	TRBJ1-1	TRBV15	CATSTRTLNTEAFF	TGTGCCACCAGCACCCGGACATTGAACACTGAAGCTTTCTTT
TRBD1	.	TRBJ1-3	TRBV5-1	CASSPTGSGNTIYF	TGCGCCAGCAGCCCGACAGGGTCTGGAAACACCATATATTTT
.	.	TRBJ2-7	TRBV4-1	CASSQDGAQYF	TGCGCCAGCAGCCAAGATGGGGCGCAGTACTTC
TRBD2	.	TRBJ2-7	TRBV6-5	CASSNTGTSIPEQYF	TGTGCCAGCAGTAACACCGGGACTAGCATTCCCGAGCAGTACTTC
.	.	TRBJ2-7	TRBV9	CASSVGLSYEQYF	TGTGCCAGCAGCGTAGGACTCTCCTACGAGCAGTACTTC
TRBD2	.	TRBJ2-5	TRBV19	CASSIGLAGEVGQETQYF	TGTGCCAGTAGTATAGGACTAGCGGGGGAGGTAGGACAAGAGACCCAGTACTTC
.	.	TRBJ2-1	TRBV5-4	CASSFTGFSTYNEQFF	TGTGCCAGCAGCTTTACAGGGTTTAGTACCTACAATGAGCAGTTCTTC
.	.	TRBJ1-5	TRBV6-7	CASSYPWGARDRLNQPQHF	TGTGCCAGCAGTTACCCCTGGGGGGCCCGAGACAGACTCAATCAGCCCCAGCATTTT
TRBD1	.	TRBJ2-7	TRBV12-5	CASGLGGRDRVFYEQYF	TGTGCTAGTGGTTTGGGGGGCCGGGACAGGGTTTTCTACGAGCAGTACTTC
.	.	TRBJ1-6	TRBV4-3	CASRGDRVSRVTDSPLHF	TGCGCCAGCAGAGGAGATAGGGTAAGTAGGGTTACGGATTCACCCCTCCACTTT
TRBD1	.	TRBJ1-5	TRBV2	CASRGWLGTGGRSNQPQHF	TGTGCCAGCAGAGGCTGGCTTGGGACAGGGGGCAGGAGCAATCAGCCCCAGCATTTT
TRBD1	.	TRBJ2-2	TRBV19	CASSGTARNTGELFF	TGTGCCAGTAGTGGGACAGCCCGAAACACCGGGGAGCTGTTTTTT
.	once	TRBJ1-2	TRBV28	CASSGGYLYGYTF	TGTGCCAGCAGTGGTGGGTACCTCTATGGCTACACCTTC
.	.	TRBJ1-2	TRBV4-1	CASSQDPQGSGYTF	TGCGCCAGCAGCCAAGATCCACAGGGTAGTGGCTACACCTTC
.	.	TRBJ1-2	TRBV14	CASSSTPQANYGYTF	TGTGCCAGCAGCTCAACGCCGCAGGCCAACTATGGCTACACCTTC
TRBD2	.	TRBJ2-3	TRBV5-1	CASSLLAGGADTQYF	TGCGCCAGCAGCTTACTAGCGGGGGGGGCAGATACGCAGTATTTT
.	.	TRBJ1-4	TRBV9	CASSVGGPNEKLFF	TGTGCCAGCAGCGTAGGGGGTCCTAATGAAAAACTGTTTTTT
.	.	TRBJ1-2	TRBV6-5	CASSPVRGYGYTF	TGTGCCAGCAGCCCAGTACGGGGATATGGCTACACCTTC
.	.	TRBJ2-3	TRBV4-1	CASSQGHFRVGTDTQYF	TGCGCCAGCAGCCAAGGGCACTTCAGAGTAGGCACAGATACGCAGTATTTT
.	.	TRBJ2-3	TRBV23-1	CASSQSPARLGRQYF	TGCGCCAGCAGTCAATCCCCCGCTCGACTAGGGAGGCAGTATTTT